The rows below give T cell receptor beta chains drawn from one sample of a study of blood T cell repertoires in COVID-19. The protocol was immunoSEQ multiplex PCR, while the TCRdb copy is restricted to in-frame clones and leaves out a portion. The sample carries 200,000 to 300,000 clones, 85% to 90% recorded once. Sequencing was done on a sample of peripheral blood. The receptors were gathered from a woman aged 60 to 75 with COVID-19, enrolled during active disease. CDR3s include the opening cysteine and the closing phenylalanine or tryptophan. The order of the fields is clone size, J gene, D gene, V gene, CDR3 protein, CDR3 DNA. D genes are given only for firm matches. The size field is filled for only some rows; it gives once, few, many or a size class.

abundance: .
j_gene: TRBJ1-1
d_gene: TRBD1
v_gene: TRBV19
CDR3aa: CASSPPGQISLEAFF
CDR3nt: TGTGCCAGTAGCCCTCCGGGACAGATCAGTTTAGAAGCTTTCTTT

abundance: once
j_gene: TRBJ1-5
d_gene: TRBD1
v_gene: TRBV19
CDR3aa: CASSLGQANQPQHF
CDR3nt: TGTGCCAGTAGCCTTGGACAGGCCAATCAGCCCCAGCATTTT

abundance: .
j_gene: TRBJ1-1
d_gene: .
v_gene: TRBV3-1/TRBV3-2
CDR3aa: CASSLAVNTEAFF
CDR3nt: TGTGCCAGCAGCCTAGCGGTGAACACTGAAGCTTTCTTT

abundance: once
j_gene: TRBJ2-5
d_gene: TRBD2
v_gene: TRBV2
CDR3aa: CASSEYGGGLGETQYF
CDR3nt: TGTGCCAGCAGTGAGTATGGCGGCGGACTAGGGGAGACCCAGTACTTC

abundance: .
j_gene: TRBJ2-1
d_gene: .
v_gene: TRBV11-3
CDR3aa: CASSPRLGYNEQFF
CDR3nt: TGTGCCAGCAGCCCCAGACTGGGTTACAATGAGCAGTTCTTC

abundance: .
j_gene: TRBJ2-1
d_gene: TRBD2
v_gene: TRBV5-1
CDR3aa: CASSPVAGGPNEQFF
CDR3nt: TGCGCCAGCAGCCCCGTAGCGGGAGGGCCAAATGAGCAGTTCTTC

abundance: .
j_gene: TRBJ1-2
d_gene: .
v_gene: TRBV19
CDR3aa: CASSGGSGPGLYGYTF
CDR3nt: TGTGCCAGTAGTGGGGGATCGGGTCCGGGACTCTATGGCTACACCTTC

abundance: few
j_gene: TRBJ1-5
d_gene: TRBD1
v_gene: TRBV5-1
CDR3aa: CASSLDRGPNQPQHF
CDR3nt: TGCGCCAGCAGCTTGGACAGGGGGCCCAATCAGCCCCAGCATTTT

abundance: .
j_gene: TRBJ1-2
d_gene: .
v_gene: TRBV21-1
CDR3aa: CASSPSYGYTF
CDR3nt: TGTGCCAGCAGCCCCTCCTATGGCTACACCTTC

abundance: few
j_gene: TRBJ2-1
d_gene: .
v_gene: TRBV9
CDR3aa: CASSVVDSSYNEQFF
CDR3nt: TGTGCCAGCAGCGTAGTAGATAGCTCCTACAATGAGCAGTTCTTC

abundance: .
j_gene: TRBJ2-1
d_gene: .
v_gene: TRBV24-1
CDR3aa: CATSEAKYNEQFF
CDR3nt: TGTGCCACCAGTGAGGCCAAGTACAATGAGCAGTTCTTC

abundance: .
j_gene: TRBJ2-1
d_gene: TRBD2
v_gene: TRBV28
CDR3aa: CASIETSGSYNEQFF
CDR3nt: TGTGCCAGCATTGAGACTAGCGGTTCCTACAATGAGCAGTTCTTC

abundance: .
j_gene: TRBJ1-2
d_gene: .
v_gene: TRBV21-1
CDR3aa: CASSQSFPRGRYGYTF
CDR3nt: TGTGCCAGCAGCCAATCGTTCCCGAGGGGGCGCTATGGCTACACCTTC

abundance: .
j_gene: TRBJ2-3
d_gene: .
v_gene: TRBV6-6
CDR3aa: CASSLATDTQYF
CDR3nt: TGTGCCAGCAGTTTGGCCACAGATACGCAGTATTTT

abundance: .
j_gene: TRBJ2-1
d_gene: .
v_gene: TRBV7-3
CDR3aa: CASSPDSYNEQFF
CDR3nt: TGTGCCAGCAGCCCCGACAGCTACAATGAGCAGTTCTTC

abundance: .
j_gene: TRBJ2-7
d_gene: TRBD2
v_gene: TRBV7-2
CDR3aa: CASSQGLAGANEQYF
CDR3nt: TGTGCCAGCAGCCAGGGACTAGCGGGAGCCAACGAGCAGTACTTC

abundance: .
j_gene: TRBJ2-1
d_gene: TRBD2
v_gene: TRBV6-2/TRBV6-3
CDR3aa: CASSRTSGRSYNEQFF
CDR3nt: TGTGCCAGCAGTCGGACTAGCGGGAGATCCTACAATGAGCAGTTCTTC

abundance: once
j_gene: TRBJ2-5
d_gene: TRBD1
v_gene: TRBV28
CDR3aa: CASSLTTGGQETQYF
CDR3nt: TGTGCCAGCAGTTTAACAACAGGGGGCCAAGAGACCCAGTACTTC

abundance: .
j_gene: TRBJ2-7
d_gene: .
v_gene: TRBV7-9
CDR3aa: CASSPLTEQYF
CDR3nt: TGTGCCAGCAGCCCCCTGACAGAGCAGTACTTC

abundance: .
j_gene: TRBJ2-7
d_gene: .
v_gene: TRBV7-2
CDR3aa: CASTFEMGPYEQYF
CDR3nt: TGTGCCAGCACCTTCGAGATGGGGCCCTACGAGCAGTACTTC

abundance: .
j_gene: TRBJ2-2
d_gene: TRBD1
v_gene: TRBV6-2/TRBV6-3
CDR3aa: CASSPTGSGELFF
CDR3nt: TGTGCCAGCAGCCCGACAGGGTCGGGGGAGCTGTTTTTT

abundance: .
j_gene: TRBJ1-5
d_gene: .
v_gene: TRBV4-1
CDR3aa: CASSQEGGGVNQPQHF
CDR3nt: TGCGCCAGCAGCCAAGAAGGAGGGGGGGTCAATCAGCCCCAGCATTTT

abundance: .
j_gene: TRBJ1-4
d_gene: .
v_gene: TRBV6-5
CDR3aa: CASSYSWGGSNEKLFF
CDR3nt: TGTGCCAGCAGTTACAGTTGGGGGGGTTCTAATGAAAAACTGTTTTTT

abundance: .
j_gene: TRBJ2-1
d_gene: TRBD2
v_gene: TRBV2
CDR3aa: CASKGTLAGGQNEQFF
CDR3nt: TGTGCCAGCAAGGGTACCCTAGCGGGAGGTCAGAATGAGCAGTTCTTC

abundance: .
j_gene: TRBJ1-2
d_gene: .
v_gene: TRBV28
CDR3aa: CASHRVGVDYGYTF
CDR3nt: TGTGCCAGTCACCGGGTAGGGGTCGACTATGGCTACACCTTC

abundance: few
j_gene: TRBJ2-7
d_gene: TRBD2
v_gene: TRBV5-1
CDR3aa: CASSYGTRANYEQYF
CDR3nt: TGCGCCAGCAGCTACGGGACTAGGGCAAACTACGAGCAGTACTTC

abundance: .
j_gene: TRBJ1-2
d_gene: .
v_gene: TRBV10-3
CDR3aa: CAIRGAGLAGYTF
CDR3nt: TGTGCCATCAGAGGTGCAGGGTTGGCTGGCTACACCTTC

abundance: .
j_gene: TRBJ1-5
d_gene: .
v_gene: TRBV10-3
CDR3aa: CAIGAGGASNQPQHF
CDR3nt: TGTGCCATCGGGGCTGGGGGCGCGAGCAATCAGCCCCAGCATTTT

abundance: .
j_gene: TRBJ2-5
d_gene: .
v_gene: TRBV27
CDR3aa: CASQEGETQYF
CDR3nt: TGTGCCAGTCAGGAAGGAGAGACCCAGTACTTC

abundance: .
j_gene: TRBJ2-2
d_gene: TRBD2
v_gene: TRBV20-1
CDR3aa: CSASQSAGVGELFF
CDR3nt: TGCAGTGCTAGTCAATCAGCGGGAGTCGGGGAGCTGTTTTTT

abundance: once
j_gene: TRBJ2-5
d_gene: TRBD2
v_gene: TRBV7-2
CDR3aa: CASSLARGSGRAGEETQYF
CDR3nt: TGTGCCAGCAGCTTAGCGCGGGGTAGCGGGAGGGCCGGGGAAGAGACCCAGTACTTC

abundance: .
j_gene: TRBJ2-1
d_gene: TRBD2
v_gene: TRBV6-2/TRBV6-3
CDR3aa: CASSYLASGRREQFF
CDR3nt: TGTGCCAGCAGTTACCTAGCTAGCGGGAGACGGGAGCAGTTCTTC

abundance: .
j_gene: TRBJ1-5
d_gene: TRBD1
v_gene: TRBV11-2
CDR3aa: CASSLDGQGSRGGNQPQHF
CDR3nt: TGTGCCAGCAGCTTAGATGGACAGGGCAGTCGCGGGGGCAATCAGCCCCAGCATTTT

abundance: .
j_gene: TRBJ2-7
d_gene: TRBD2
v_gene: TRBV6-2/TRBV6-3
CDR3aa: CASSRTRGREQYF
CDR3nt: TGTGCCAGCAGCCGGACTAGGGGAAGGGAGCAGTACTTC

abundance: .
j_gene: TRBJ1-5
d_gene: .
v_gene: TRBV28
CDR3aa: CASSPGALNQPQHF
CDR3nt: TGTGCCAGCAGTCCAGGGGCCCTCAATCAGCCCCAGCATTTT

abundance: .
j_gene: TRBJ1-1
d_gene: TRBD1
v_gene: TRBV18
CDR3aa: CASSPRVGTGGRNEAFF
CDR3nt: TGTGCCAGCTCCCCCCGGGTCGGGACAGGGGGGAGAAATGAAGCTTTCTTT

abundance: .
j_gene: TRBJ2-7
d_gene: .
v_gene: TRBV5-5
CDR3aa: CASSLGAGAYEQYF
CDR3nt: TGTGCCAGCAGCTTGGGGGCAGGGGCCTACGAGCAGTACTTC

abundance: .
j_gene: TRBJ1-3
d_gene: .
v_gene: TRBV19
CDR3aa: CASRTRGGTDGNTIYF
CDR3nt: TGTGCCAGTCGGACCCGGGGAGGGACCGACGGAAACACCATATATTTT

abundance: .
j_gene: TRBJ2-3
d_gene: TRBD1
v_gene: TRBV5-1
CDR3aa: CASSWTLDRGDTQYF
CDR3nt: TGCGCCAGCAGCTGGACGCTCGACAGGGGGGATACGCAGTATTTT

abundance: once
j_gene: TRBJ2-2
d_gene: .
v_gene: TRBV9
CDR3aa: CASSVGQAWSGELFF
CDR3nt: TGTGCCAGCAGCGTAGGACAGGCATGGTCCGGGGAGCTGTTTTTT

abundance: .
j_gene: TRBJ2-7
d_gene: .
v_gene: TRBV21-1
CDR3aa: CASSKDGRGQARYEQYF
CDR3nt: TGTGCCAGCAGCAAAGATGGTAGGGGACAGGCAAGGTACGAGCAGTACTTC

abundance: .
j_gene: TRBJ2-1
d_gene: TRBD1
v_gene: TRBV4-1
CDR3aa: CASSQEGQGLNEQFF
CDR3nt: TGCGCCAGCAGCCAGGAGGGACAGGGTTTGAATGAGCAGTTCTTC

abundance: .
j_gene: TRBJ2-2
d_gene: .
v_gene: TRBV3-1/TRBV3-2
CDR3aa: CASSQDPNSRAGELFF
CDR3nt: TGTGCCAGCAGCCAGGATCCCAATAGCAGGGCCGGGGAGCTGTTTTTT

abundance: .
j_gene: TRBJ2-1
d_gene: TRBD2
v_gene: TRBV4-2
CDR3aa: CASSQDLREIHEQFF
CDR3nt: TGTGCCAGCAGCCAAGATTTGCGGGAGATTCACGAGCAGTTCTTC

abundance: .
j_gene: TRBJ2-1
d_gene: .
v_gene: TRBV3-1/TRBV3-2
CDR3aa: CASSQSATAYNEQFF
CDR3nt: TGTGCCAGCAGCCAATCAGCGACTGCTTACAATGAGCAGTTCTTC

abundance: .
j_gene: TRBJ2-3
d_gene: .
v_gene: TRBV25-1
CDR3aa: CASSEYLRARVDTQYF
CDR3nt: TGTGCCAGCAGTGAATATCTGAGAGCGAGAGTGGATACGCAGTATTTT

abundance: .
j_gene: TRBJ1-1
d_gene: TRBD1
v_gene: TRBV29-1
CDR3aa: CSAGQGRVRAFF
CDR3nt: TGCAGCGCGGGACAGGGGCGCGTGAGGGCTTTCTTT

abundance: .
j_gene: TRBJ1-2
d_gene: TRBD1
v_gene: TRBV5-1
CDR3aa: CASSRQGSGYTF
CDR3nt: TGCGCCAGCAGTCGACAGGGGTCTGGCTACACCTTC

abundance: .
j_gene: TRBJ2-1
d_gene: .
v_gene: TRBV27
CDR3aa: CASSFDSLSYNEQFF
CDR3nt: TGTGCCAGCAGTTTCGACAGCCTCTCCTACAATGAGCAGTTCTTC

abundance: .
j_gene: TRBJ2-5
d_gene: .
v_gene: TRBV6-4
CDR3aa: CASSDSRGGGADPQETQYF
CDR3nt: TGTGCCAGCAGTGACTCGAGAGGGGGAGGGGCAGACCCGCAAGAGACCCAGTACTTC

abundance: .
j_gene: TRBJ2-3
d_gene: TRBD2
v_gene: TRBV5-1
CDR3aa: CASSTSGSTDTQYF
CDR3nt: TGCGCCAGCAGTACTAGCGGCAGCACAGATACGCAGTATTTT